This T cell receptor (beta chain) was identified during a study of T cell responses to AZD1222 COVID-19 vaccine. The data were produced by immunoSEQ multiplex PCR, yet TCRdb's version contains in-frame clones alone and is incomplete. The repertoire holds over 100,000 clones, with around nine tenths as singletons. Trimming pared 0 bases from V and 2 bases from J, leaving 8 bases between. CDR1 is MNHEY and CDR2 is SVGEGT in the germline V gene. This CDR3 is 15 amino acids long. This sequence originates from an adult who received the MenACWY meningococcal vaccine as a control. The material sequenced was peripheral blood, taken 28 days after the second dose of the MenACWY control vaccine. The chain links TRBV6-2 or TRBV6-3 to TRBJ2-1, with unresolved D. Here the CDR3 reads CASSYSENPYNEQFF. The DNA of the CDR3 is TGTGCCAGCAGTTACTCGGAGAATCCCTACAATGAGCAGTTCTTC.